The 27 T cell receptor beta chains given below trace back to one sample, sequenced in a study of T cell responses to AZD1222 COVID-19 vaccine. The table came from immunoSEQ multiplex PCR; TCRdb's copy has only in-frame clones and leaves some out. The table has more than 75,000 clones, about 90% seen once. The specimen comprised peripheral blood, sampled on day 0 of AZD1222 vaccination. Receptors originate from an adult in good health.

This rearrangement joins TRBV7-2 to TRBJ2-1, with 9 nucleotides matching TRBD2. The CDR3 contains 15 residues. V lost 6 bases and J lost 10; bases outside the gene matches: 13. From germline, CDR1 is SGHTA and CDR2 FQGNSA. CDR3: CASRLPGLALGEQFF. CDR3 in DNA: TGTGCCAGCAGACTACCGGGACTAGCCCTCGGGGAGCAGTTCTTC.

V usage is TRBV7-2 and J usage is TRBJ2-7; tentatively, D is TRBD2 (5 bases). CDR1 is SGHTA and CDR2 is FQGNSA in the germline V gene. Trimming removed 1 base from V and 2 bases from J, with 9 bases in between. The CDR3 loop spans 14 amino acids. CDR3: CASSLEAVAYEQYF. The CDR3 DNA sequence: TGTGCCAGCAGCTTAGAAGCGGTAGCCTACGAGCAGTACTTC. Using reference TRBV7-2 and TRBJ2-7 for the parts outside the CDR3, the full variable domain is GAGVSQSPSNKVTEKGKDVELRCDPISGHTALYWYRQSLGQGLEFLIYFQGNSAPDKSGLPSDRFSAERTGGSVSTLTIQRTQQEDSAVYLCASSLEAVAYEQYFGPGTRLTVT.

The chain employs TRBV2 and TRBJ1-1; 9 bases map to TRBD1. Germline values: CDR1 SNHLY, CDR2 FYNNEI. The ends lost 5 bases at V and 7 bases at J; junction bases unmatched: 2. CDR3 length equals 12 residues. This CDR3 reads CASSTDRGEAFF. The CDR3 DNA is TGTGCCAGCAGTACGGACAGGGGTGAAGCTTTCTTT.

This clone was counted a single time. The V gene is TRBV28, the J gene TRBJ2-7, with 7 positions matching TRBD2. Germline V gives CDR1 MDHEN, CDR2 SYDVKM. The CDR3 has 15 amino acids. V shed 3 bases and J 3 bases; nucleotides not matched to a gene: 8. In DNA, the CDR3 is TGTGCCAGCAGTTTTCGGGGGGAGGAGGGCTACGAGCAGTACTTC. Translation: CASSFRGEEGYEQYF. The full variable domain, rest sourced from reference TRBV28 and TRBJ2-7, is DVKVTQSSRYLVKRTGEKVFLECVQDMDHENMFWYRQDPGLGLRLIYFSYDVKMKEKGDIPEGYSVSREKKERFSLILESASTNQTSMYLCASSFRGEEGYEQYFGPGTRLTVT.

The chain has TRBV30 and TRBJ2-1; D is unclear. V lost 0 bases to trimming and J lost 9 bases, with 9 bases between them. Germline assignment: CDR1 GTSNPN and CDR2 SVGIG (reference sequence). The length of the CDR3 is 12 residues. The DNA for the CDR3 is TGTGCCTGGAGTGTGGCGCGCACTGAGCAGTTCTTC. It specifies CAWSVARTEQFF.

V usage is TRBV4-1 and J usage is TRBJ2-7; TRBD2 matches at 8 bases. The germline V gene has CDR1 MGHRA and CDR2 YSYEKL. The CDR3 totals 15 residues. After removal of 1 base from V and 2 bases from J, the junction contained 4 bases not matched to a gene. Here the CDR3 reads CASSQALAGPYEQYF. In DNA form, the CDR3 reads TGCGCCAGCAGCCAAGCTCTAGCGGGTCCCTACGAGCAGTACTTC.

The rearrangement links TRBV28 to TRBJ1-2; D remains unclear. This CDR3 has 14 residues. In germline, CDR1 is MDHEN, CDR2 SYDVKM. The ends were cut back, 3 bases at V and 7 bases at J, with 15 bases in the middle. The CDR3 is CASSFRRLSGGYTF. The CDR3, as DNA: TGTGCCAGCAGTTTTCGACGCCTAAGCGGTGGCTACACCTTC.

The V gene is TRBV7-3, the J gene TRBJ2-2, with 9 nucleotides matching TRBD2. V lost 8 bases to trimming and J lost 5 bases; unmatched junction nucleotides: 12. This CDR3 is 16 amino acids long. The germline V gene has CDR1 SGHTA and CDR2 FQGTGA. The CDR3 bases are TGTGCCAGCGGGCCCTTAGCGGGAGTAGTGACCGGGGAGCTGTTTTTT. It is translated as CASGPLAGVVTGELFF. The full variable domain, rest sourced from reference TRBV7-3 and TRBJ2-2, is GAGVSQTPSNKVTEKGKYVELRCDPISGHTALYWYRQSLGQGPEFLIYFQGTGAADDSGLPNDRFFAVRPEGSVSTLKIQRTERGDSAVYLCASGPLAGVVTGELFFGEGSRLTVL.

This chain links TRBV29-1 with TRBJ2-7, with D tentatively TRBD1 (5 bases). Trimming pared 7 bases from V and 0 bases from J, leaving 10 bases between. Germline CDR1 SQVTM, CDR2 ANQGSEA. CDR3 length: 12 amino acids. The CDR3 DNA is TGCAGCGCCGCGACAGCCTCCTACGAGCAGTACTTC. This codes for CSAATASYEQYF.

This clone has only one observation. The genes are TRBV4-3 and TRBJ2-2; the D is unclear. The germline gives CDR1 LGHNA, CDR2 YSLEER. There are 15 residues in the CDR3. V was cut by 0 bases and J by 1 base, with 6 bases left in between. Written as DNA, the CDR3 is TGCGCCAGCAGCCAAGAATTCGGGAACACCGGGGAGCTGTTTTTT. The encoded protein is CASSQEFGNTGELFF.

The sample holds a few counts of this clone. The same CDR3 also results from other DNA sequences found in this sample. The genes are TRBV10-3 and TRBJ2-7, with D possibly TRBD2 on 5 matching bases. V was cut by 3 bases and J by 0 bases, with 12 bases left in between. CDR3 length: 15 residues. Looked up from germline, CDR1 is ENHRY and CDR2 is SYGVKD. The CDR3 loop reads CAISDLTDSSYEQYF. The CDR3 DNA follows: TGTGCCATCAGTGATCTCACGGACTCCTCCTACGAGCAGTACTTC.

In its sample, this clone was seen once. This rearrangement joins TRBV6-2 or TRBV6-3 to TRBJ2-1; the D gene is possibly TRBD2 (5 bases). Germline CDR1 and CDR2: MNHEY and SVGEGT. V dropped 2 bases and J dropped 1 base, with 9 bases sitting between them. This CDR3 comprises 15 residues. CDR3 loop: CASSYEGLSYNEQFF. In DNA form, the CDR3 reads TGTGCCAGCAGTTACGAGGGCCTGTCCTACAATGAGCAGTTCTTC.

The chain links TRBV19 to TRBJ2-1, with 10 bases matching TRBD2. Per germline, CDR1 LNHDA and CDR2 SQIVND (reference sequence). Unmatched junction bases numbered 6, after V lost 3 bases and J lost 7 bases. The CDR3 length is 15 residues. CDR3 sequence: CASSIPGLARNEQFF. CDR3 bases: TGTGCCAGTAGTATCCCGGGACTAGCGAGAAATGAGCAGTTCTTC.

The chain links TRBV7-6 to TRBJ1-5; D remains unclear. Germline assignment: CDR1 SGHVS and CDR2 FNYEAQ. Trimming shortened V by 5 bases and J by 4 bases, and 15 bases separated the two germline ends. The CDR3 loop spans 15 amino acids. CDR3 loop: CASSQMSGSNQPQHF. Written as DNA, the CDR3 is TGTGCCAGCAGCCAGATGTCGGGTTCGAATCAGCCCCAGCATTTT.

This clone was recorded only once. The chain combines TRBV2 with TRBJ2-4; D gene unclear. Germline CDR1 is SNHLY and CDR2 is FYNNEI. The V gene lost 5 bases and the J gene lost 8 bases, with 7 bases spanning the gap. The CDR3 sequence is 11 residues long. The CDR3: CASSLRDIQYF. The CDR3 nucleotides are TGTGCCAGCAGTCTTAGGGACATTCAGTACTTC.

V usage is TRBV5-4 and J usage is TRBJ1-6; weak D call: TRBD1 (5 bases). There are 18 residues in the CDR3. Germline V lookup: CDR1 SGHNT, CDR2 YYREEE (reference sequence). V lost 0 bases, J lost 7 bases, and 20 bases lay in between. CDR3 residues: CASSLEGRPGRGNSPLHF. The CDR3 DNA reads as TGTGCCAGCAGCTTGGAGGGTCGTCCGGGGCGGGGGAATTCACCCCTCCACTTT.

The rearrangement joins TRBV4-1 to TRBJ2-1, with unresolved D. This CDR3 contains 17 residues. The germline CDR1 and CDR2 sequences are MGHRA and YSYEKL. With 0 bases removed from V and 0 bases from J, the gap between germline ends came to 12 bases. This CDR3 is CASSQDITVASYNEQFF. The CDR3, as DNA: TGCGCCAGCAGCCAAGATATTACGGTCGCCTCCTACAATGAGCAGTTCTTC.

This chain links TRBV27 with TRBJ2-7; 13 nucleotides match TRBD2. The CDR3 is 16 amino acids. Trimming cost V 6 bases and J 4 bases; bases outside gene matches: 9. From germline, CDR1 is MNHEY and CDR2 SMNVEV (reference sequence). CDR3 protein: CASRRTGTSGKYEQYF. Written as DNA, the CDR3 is TGTGCCAGCAGAAGAACCGGGACTAGCGGGAAATACGAGCAGTACTTC.

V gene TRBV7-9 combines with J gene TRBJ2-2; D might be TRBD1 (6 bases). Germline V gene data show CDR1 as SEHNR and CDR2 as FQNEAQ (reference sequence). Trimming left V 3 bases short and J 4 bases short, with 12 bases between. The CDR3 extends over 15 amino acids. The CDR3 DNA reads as TGTGCCAGCAGCTTGGAGACAGGTCCCACCGGGGAGCTGTTTTTT. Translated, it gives CASSLETGPTGELFF.

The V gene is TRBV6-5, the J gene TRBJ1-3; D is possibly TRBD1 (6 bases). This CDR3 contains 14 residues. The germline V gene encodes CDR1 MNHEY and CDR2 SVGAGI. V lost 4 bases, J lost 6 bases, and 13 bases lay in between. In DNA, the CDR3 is TGTGCCAGCAGTTGGGGGCGGTGGGAAAACACCATATATTTT. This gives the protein CASSWGRWENTIYF.

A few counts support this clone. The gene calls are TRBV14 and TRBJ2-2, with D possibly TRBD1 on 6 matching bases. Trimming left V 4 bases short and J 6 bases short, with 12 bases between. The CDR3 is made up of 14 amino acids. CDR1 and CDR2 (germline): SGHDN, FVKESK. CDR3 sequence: CASSLGTRSGELFF. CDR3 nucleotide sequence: TGTGCCAGCAGCCTAGGGACAAGATCCGGGGAGCTGTTTTTT.

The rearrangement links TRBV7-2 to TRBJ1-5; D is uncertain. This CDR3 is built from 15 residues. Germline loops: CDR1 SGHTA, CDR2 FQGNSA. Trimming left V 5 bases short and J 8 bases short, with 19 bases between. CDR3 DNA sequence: TGTGCCAGCAGCCAAAAAGTAGGGCCTCGCGAGCCCCAGCATTTT. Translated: CASSQKVGPREPQHF. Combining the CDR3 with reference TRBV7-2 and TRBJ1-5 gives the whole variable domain GAGVSQSPSNKVTEKGKDVELRCDPISGHTALYWYRQSLGQGLEFLIYFQGNSAPDKSGLPSDRFSAERTGGSVSTLTIQRTQQEDSAVYLCASSQKVGPREPQHFGDGTRLSIL.

CDR3 nucleotide sequence: TGTGCCAGCAGCCGAGGGTCCGATAGCACAGATACGCAGTATTTT. Protein sequence: CASSRGSDSTDTQYF. The chain combines TRBV9 with TRBJ2-3; the D gene is possibly TRBD2 (5 bases). CDR1 and CDR2 from the germline V gene are SGDLS and YYNGEE. The CDR3 has 15 residues. V lost 4 bases and J lost 0, with 12 bases in between.

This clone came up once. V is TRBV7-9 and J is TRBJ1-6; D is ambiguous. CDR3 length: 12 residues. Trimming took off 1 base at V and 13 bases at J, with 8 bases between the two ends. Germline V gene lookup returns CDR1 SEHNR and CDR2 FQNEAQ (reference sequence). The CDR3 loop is CASSLGGSPLHF. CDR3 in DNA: TGTGCCAGCAGCTTAGGAGGATCGCCCCTCCACTTT.

DNA of the CDR3: TGTGCCACCGTAGTGAGGGAGCTTAGCAATCAGCCCCAGCATTTT. It is translated as CATVVRELSNQPQHF. This chain connects TRBV28 to TRBJ1-5; D is unresolved. Germline V gene data show CDR1 as MDHEN and CDR2 as SYDVKM. The CDR3 is 15 residues long. V was shortened by 10 bases and J by 0 bases, with 16 bases between the two germline ends.

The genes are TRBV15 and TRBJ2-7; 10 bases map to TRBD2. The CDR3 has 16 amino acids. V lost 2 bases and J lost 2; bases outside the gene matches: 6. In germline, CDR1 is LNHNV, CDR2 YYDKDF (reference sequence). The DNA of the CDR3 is TGTGCCACCAGCAGACAACCTAGCGGGGGTACCTACGAGCAGTACTTC. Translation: CATSRQPSGGTYEQYF.

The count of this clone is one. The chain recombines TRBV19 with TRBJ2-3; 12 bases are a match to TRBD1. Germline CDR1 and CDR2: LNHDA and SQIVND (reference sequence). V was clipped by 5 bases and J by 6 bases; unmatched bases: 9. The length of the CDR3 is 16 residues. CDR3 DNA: TGTGCCAGTAGTCGACCGGGACAGGGGGCTTCTGATACGCAGTATTTT. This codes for CASSRPGQGASDTQYF. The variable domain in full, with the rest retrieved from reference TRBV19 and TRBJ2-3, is DGGITQSPKYLFRKEGQNVTLSCEQNLNHDAMYWYRQDPGQGLRLIYYSQIVNDFQKGDIAEGYSVSREKKESFPLTVTSAQKNPTAFYLCASSRPGQGASDTQYFGPGTRLTVL.